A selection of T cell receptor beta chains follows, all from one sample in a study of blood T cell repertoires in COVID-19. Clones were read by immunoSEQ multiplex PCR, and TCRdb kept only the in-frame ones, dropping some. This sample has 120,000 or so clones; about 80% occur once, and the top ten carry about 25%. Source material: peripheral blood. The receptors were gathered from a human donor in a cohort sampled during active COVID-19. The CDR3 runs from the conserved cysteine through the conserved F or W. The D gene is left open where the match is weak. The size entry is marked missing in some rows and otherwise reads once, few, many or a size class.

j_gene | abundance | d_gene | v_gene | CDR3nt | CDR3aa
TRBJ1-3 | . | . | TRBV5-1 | TGCGCCAGCAGCTTGGGACAGACTGGAAACACCATATATTTT | CASSLGQTGNTIYF
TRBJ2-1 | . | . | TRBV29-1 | TGCAGCGTTGAACAGGATGAGCAGTTCTTC | CSVEQDEQFF
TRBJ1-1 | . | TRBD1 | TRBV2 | TGTGCCAGCAGTGACCCGACAGGGGACACTGAAGCTTTCTTT | CASSDPTGDTEAFF
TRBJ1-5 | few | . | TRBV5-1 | TGCGCCAGCAGCTTGGGAGGTTACAATCAGCCCCAGCATTTT | CASSLGGYNQPQHF
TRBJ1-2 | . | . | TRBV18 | TGTGCCAGCTCATCAAGCGCGGCTAGCGGGGGCTCGAACTATGGCTACACCTTC | CASSSSAASGGSNYGYTF
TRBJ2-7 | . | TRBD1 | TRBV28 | TGTGCCACCAAGGGACAGGGGAACTACGAGCAGTACTTC | CATKGQGNYEQYF
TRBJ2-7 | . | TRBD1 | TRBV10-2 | TGCGCCAGCAGTGCAGGGGGAGTGTTGTACGAGCAGTACTTC | CASSAGGVLYEQYF
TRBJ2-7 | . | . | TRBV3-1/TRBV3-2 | TGTGCCAGCAGCCAAGGACAGGATCTCTACGAGCAGTACTTC | CASSQGQDLYEQYF
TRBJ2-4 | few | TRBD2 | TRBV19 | TGTGCCAGTAGTGTCGGGAGGGCTGAAAACATTCAGTACTTC | CASSVGRAENIQYF
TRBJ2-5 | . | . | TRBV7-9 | TGTGCCAGCAGCTTTTTTGGAGGAGAGACCCAGTACTTC | CASSFFGGETQYF
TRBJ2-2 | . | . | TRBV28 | TGTGCCAGCATCCACAGGGACACCGGGGAGCTGTTTTTT | CASIHRDTGELFF
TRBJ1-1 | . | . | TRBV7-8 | TGTGCCAGCAGCTCCAGGGGCGACACTGAAGCTTTCTTT | CASSSRGDTEAFF
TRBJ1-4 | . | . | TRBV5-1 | TGCGCCAGCAGCTTGGGTCTAGGGGGTAGAGATGAAAAACTGTTTTTT | CASSLGLGGRDEKLFF
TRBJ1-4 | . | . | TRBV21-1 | TGTGCCAGCAGCAAAGTCCCCCCCAGGGGCGCGAATGAAAAACTGTTTTTT | CASSKVPPRGANEKLFF
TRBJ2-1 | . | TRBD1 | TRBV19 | TGTGCCAGTAGAGATAGGGGGCCCTCCTACAATGAGCAGTTCTTC | CASRDRGPSYNEQFF
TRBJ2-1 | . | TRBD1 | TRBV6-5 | TGTGCCAGCAGCCCGACAGGGGGCTACAATGAGCAGTTCTTC | CASSPTGGYNEQFF
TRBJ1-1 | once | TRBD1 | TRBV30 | TGTGCCTGGAGTAGACAGGGGGGCACTGAAGCTTTCTTT | CAWSRQGGTEAFF
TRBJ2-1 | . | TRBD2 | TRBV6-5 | TGTGCCAGCACCCTCGGCGGGAGTAACTACAATGAGCAGTTCTTC | CASTLGGSNYNEQFF
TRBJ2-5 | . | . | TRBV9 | TGTGCCAGCAGCGCACAGGTTGGGGAGACCCAGTACTTC | CASSAQVGETQYF
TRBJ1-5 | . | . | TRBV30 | TGTGCCTGGAGTCCGGGACTGTATCAGCCCCAGCATTTT | CAWSPGLYQPQHF
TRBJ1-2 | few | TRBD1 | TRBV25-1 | TGTGCCAGCAGTGACCATGGACAGGGTTCGAATGGCTACACCTTC | CASSDHGQGSNGYTF
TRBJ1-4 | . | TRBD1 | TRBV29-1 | TGCAGCGTCCGGGGGCAGGGGGCAGGTGAAAAACTGTTTTTT | CSVRGQGAGEKLFF
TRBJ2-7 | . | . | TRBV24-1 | TGTGCCACCAGTGACCCCCGCCAGGACTACGAGCAGTACTTC | CATSDPRQDYEQYF
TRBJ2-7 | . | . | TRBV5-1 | TGCGCCAGCAGCTTGTCAGGGGTAGGTTACGAGCAGTACTTC | CASSLSGVGYEQYF
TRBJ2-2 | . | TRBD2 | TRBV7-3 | TGTGCCAGCAGCTTAGGAGGGACTAGCGGGGGAGAGCTGTTTTTT | CASSLGGTSGGELFF
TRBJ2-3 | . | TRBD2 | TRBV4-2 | TGTGCCAGCAGCCAAGATCCTCTAGCGGGGACCACAGATACGCAGTATTTT | CASSQDPLAGTTDTQYF